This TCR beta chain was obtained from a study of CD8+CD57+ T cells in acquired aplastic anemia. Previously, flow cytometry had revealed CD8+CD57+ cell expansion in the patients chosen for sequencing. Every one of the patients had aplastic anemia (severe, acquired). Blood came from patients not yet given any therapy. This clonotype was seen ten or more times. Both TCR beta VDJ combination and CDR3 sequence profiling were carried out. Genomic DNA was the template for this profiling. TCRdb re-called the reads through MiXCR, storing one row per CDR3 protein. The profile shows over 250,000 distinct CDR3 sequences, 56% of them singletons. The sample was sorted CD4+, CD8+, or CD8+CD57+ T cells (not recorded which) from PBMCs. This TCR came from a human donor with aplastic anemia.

The CDR3 bases are TGCGCCAGCAGCTTCCGGGACCGGAACACTGAAGCTTTCTTT. Amino acids: CASSFRDRNTEAFF. V gene TRBV5-1 combines with J gene TRBJ1-1; a weak D match, TRBD1 (5 bases). This CDR3 spans 14 amino acids. Germline V gene lookup returns CDR1 SGHRS and CDR2 YFSETQ. Trimming took off 2 bases at V and 1 base at J, with 9 bases between the two ends. The variable domain in full, with the rest retrieved from reference TRBV5-1 and TRBJ1-1, is KAGVTQTPRYLIKTRGQQVTLSCSPISGHRSVSWYQQTPGQGLQFLFEYFSETQRNKGNFPGRFSGRQFSNSRSEMNVSTLELGDSALYLCASSFRDRNTEAFFGQGTRLTVV.